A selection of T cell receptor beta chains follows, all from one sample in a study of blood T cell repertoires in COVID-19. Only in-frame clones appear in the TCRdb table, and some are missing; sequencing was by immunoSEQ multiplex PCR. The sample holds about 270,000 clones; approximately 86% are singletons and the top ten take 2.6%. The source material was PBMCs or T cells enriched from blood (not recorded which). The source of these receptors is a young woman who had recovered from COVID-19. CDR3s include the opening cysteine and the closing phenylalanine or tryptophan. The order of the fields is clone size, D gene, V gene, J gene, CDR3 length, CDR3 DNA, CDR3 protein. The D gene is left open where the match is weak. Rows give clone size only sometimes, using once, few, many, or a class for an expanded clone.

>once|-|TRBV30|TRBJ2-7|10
TGTGCCTGGGGTCTGTACGAGCAGTACTTC
CAWGLYEQYF
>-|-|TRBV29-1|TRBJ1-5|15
TGCAGCGCCGGAGCCCTACAGGGCCCCTATCAGCCCCAGCATTTT
CSAGALQGPYQPQHF
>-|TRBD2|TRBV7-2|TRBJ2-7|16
TGTGCCAGCAGCTCGAGCACACTAGCGGGAGTGTACGAGCAGTACTTC
CASSSSTLAGVYEQYF
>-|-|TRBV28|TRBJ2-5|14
TGTGCCAGCAGCCCTCGTGGGGGCAAGGAGACCCAGTACTTC
CASSPRGGKETQYF
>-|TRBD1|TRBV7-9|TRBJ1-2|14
TGTGCCAGCAGCTTGGGACAGGGAAACTATGGCTACACCTTC
CASSLGQGNYGYTF
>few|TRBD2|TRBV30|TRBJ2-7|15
TGTGCCTGGAGAGCGAGCGGGAGGAGCTCCTACGAGCAGTACTTC
CAWRASGRSSYEQYF
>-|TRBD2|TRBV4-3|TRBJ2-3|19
TGCGCCAGCAGCCAAGATATGCCTAGCGGGGGCTCTAACGCAGATACGCAGTATTTT
CASSQDMPSGGSNADTQYF
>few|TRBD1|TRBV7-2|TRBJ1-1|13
TGTGCCAGCAGCTCCCGGACAGGGCAAGAAGCTTTCTTT
CASSSRTGQEAFF
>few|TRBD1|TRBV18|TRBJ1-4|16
TGTGCCAGCTCACCGGGACAGGTCGCAACTAATGAAAAACTGTTTTTT
CASSPGQVATNEKLFF
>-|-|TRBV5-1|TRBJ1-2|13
TGCGCCAGCAGCGTGACTTTTAACTATGGCTACACCTTC
CASSVTFNYGYTF
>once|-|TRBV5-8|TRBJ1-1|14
TGTGCCAGCAGCTTGGGTGGCCGGGGCACTGAAGCTTTCTTT
CASSLGGRGTEAFF
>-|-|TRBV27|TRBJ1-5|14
TGTGCCAGCAGTTTTCTCGGGGGAGGACAGCCCCAGCATTTT
CASSFLGGGQPQHF
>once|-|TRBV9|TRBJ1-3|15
TGTGCCAGCAGCGTAGGTGAAGGCGAAGCGGACACCATATATTTT
CASSVGEGEADTIYF
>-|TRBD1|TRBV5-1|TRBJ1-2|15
TGCGCCAGCAGCGCCGGACAGGGGGCTGTCTATGGCTACACCTTC
CASSAGQGAVYGYTF
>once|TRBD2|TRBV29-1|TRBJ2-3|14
TGCAGCGTCAAGACTAGCGGGGGTTCAAATACGCAGTATTTT
CSVKTSGGSNTQYF
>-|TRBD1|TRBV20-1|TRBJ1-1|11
TGCAGTGTCCCGGACAGGGAGAAAGCTTTCTTT
CSVPDREKAFF
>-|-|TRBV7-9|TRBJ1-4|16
TGTGCCAGCAGCTTAGAGTACGGAGCAACTAATGAAAAACTGTTTTTT
CASSLEYGATNEKLFF
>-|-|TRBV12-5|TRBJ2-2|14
TGTGCAACCGAAACGGGACTCGATACCGGGGAGCTGTTTTTT
CATETGLDTGELFF
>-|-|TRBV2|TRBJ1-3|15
TGTGCCAGCAGTGCGACACAGGGAAATGGAAACACCATATATTTT
CASSATQGNGNTIYF
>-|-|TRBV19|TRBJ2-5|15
TGTGCCAGTAGTTTAACCGACTTAGCCCAAGAGACCCAGTACTTC
CASSLTDLAQETQYF
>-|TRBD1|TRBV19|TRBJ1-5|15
TGTGCCAGTAGTATCACAGGGGGCAGGGGTCAGCCCCAGCATTTT
CASSITGGRGQPQHF
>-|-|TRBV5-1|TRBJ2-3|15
TGCGCCAGCAGCTATTTAGGGGGGGGCACAGATACGCAGTATTTT
CASSYLGGGTDTQYF
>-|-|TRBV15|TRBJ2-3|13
TGTGCCACCAGCAATCTGGTAGAGGATACGCAGTATTTT
CATSNLVEDTQYF
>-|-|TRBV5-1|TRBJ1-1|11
TGCGCCAGCAGGGGAGACACTGAAGCTTTCTTT
CASRGDTEAFF
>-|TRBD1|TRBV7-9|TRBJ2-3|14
TGTGCCAGCAGCCCGACAGGGTCCACAGATACGCAGTATTTT
CASSPTGSTDTQYF
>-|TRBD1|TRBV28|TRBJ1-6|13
TGTGCCAGCAAGGGGGCTTGGAATTCACCCCTCCACTTT
CASKGAWNSPLHF
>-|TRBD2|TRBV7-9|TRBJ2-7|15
TGTGCCAGCAGCCATACCGGGACTAGCAGCCACGAGCAGTACTTC
CASSHTGTSSHEQYF
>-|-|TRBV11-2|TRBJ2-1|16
TGTGCCAGCAGCTTAGAAGGACTTTTAACCTACAATGAGCAGTTCTTC
CASSLEGLLTYNEQFF
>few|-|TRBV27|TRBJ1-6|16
TGTGCCAGCAGTCCCCGCGAGAGTAACGATAATTCACCCCTCCACTTT
CASSPRESNDNSPLHF
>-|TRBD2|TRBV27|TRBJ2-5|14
TGTGCCAGCGGCCTCGCGGGAGCGTGGGAGACCCAGTACTTC
CASGLAGAWETQYF
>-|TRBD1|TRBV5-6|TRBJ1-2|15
TGTGCCAGCAGCCAAATTCCGACAGGGGGCCGTGGCTACACCTTC
CASSQIPTGGRGYTF
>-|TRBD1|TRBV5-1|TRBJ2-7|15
TGCGCCAGCTCAACCGGGACAGGGTTTGCCTACGAGCAGTACTTC
CASSTGTGFAYEQYF
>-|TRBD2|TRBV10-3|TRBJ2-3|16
TGTGCCATCAGTTACCTAGCGGGAGGTAGCGCAGATACGCAGTATTTT
CAISYLAGGSADTQYF
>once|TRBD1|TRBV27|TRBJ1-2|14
TGTGCCAGCAGGTCACAGGGGCGGCGGTATGGCTACACCTTC
CASRSQGRRYGYTF
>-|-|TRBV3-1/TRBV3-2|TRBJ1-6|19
TGTGCCAGCAGCCAACCACACGGGAGGGTGGGCTCCTATAATTCACCCCTCCACTTT
CASSQPHGRVGSYNSPLHF
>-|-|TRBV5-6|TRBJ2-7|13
TGTGCCAGCAGCGTCGACAGACACTACGAGCAGTACTTC
CASSVDRHYEQYF
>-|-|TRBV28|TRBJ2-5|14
TGTGCCAGCAGCCATGACTCCTCCCAAGAGACCCAGTACTTC
CASSHDSSQETQYF
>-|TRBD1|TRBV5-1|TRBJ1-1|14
TGCGCCAGCAGCTGGACAGGGGAGAACACTGAAGCTTTCTTT
CASSWTGENTEAFF
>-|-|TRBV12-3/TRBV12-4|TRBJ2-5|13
TGTGCCAGCAGATCCAGAAACCAAGAGACCCAGTACTTC
CASRSRNQETQYF
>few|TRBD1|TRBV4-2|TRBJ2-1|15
TGTGCCAGCAGCCCAGGGACAGCCAAGTCCAATGAGCAGTTCTTC
CASSPGTAKSNEQFF
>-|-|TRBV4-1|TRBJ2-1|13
TGCGCCAGCAGCCAAGATCCTCGGAATGAGCAGTTCTTC
CASSQDPRNEQFF
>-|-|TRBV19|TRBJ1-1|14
TGTGCCAGTAGAGTACAGGTTCAAAACACTGAAGCTTTCTTT
CASRVQVQNTEAFF
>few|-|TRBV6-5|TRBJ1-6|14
TGTGCCTGCGGGGAGGCCGTAGATAATTCACCCCTCCACTTT
CACGEAVDNSPLHF
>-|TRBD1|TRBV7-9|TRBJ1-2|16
TGTGCCAGCAGCGCGCCCCGACAGGGGAGCTTATATGGCTACACCTTC
CASSAPRQGSLYGYTF
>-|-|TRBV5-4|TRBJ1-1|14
TGTGCCAGCAGCTTGGAGGAGGGTAACACTGAAGCTTTCTTT
CASSLEEGNTEAFF
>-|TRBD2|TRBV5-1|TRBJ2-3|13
TGCGCCAGCAGCTTCAGCGGGAGTTCTACGCAGTATTTT
CASSFSGSSTQYF
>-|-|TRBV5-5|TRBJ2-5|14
TGTGCCAGCAGCTCGCCCAGGGGCCAAGAGACCCAGTACTTC
CASSSPRGQETQYF
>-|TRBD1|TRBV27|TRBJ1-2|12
TGTGCCAGCCAGACAGGGAACTATGGCTACACCTTC
CASQTGNYGYTF
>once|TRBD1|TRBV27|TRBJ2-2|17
TGTGCCAGCAGTCTCAGGGGGCGTGCGACCCTCACCGGGGAGCTGTTTTTT
CASSLRGRATLTGELFF
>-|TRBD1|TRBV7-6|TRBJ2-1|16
TGTGCCAGCAGCCCAGGGACAGATACCAACGACAATGAGCAGTTCTTC
CASSPGTDTNDNEQFF
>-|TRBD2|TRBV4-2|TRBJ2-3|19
TGTGCCAGCAGCCAGGGGACTAGCGGGAGGGCCCGGGACACAGATACGCAGTATTTT
CASSQGTSGRARDTDTQYF
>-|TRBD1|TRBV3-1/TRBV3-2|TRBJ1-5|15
TGTGCCAGCAGCCAAGACGGGACAGGGGGACAGCCCCAGCATTTT
CASSQDGTGGQPQHF
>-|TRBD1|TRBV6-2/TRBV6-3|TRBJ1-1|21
TGTGCCAGCAGTTACTCCCTATGGGAACGGGACAGATTTTTATCGAGGGCTGAAGCTTTCTTT
CASSYSLWERDRFLSRAEAFF
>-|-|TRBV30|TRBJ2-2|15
TGTGCCTGGAGTATAACATACAGGAACACCGGGGAGCTGTTTTTT
CAWSITYRNTGELFF
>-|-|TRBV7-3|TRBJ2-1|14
TGTGCCAGCAGCTTACGGCACCATGCAGGGGAGCAGTTCTTC
CASSLRHHAGEQFF
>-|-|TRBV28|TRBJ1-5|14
TGTGCCAGCAGTTTGTGGGGGCGTAATCAGCCCCAGCATTTT
CASSLWGRNQPQHF
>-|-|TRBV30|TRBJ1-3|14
TGTGCCTGGAGCCAACAGCTTTCTGGAAACACCATATATTTT
CAWSQQLSGNTIYF
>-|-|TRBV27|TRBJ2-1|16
TGTGCCAGCAGTGCCCCGGGGAGCGGGCGATACAATGAGCAGTTCTTC
CASSAPGSGRYNEQFF
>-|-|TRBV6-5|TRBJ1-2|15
TGTGCCAGCAGTTACTCTCGGGATTGGAACTATGGCTACACCTTC
CASSYSRDWNYGYTF
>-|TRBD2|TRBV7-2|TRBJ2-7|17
TGTGCCAGCAGCGTTCAGGGGCGCGGGAGGGCCCCGTACGAGCAGTACTTC
CASSVQGRGRAPYEQYF